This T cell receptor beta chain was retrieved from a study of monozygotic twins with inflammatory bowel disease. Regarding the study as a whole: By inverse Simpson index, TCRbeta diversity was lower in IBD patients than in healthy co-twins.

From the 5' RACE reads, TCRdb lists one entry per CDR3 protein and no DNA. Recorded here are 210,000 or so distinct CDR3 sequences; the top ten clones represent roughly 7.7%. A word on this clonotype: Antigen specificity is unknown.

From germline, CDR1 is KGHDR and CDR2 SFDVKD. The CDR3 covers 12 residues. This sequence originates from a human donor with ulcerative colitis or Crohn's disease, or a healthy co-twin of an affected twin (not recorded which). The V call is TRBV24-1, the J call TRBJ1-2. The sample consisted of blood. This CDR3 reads CATSDFKDGYTF.